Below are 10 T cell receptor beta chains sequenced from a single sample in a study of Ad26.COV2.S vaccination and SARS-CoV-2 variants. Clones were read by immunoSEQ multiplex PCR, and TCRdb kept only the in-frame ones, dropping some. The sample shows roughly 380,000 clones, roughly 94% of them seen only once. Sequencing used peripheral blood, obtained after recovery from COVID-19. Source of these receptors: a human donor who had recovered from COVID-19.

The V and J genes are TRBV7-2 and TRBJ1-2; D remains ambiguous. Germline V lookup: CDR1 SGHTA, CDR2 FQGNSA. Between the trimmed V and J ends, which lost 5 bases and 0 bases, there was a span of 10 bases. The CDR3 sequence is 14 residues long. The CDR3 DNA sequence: TGTGCCAGCAGCATCGATCCAACTAACTATGGCTACACCTTC. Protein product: CASSIDPTNYGYTF.

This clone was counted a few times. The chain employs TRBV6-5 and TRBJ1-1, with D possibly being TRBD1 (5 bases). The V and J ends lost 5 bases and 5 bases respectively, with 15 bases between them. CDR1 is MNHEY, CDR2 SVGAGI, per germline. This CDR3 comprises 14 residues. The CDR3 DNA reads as TGTGCCAGCAGTCCCCCGGGGGGGAATACTGAAGCTTTCTTT. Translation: CASSPPGGNTEAFF.

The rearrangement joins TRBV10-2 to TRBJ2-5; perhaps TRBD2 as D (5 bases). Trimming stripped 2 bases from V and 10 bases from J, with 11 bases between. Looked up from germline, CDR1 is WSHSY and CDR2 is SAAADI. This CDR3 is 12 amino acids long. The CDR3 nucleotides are TGCGCCAGCAGTGAGGGTCTCGGGATCCAGTACTTC. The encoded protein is CASSEGLGIQYF.

The CDR3 protein is CASSQAASTEGTGKAFF. In DNA form, the CDR3 reads TGTGCCAGCAGCCAAGCAGCCAGCACGGAGGGGACAGGGAAAGCTTTCTTT. The rearrangement uses TRBV3-1 (or the pseudogene TRBV3-2) and TRBJ1-1; the match to TRBD1 covers 9 bases. CDR3 length: 17 residues. Trimming cost V 1 base and J 9 bases; bases outside gene matches: 15. Germline CDR1 is LGHDT and CDR2 is YNNKEL (reference sequence).

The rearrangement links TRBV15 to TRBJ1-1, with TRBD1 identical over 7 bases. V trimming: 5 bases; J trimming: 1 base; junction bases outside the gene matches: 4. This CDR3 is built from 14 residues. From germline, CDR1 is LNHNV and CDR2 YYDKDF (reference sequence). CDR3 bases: TGTGCCACCAGCGGACGACAGGGGAACACTGAAGCTTTCTTT. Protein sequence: CATSGRQGNTEAFF.

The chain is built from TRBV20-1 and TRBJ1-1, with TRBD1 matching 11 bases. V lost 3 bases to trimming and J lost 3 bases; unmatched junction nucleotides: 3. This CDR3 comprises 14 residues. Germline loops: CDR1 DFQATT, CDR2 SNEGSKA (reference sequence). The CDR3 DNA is TGCAGTGCTAGTGGGGACAGGGGGGACACTGAAGCTTTCTTT. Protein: CSASGDRGDTEAFF.

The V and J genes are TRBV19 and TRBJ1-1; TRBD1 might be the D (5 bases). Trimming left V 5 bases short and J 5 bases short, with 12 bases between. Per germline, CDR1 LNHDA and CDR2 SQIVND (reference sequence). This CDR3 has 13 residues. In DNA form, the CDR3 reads TGTGCCAGTAGTCTGGGACCGGGGACTGAAGCTTTCTTT. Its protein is CASSLGPGTEAFF. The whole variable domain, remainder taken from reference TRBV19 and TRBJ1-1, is DGGITQSPKYLFRKEGQNVTLSCEQNLNHDAMYWYRQDPGQGLRLIYYSQIVNDFQKGDIAEGYSVSREKKESFPLTVTSAQKNPTAFYLCASSLGPGTEAFFGQGTRLTVV.

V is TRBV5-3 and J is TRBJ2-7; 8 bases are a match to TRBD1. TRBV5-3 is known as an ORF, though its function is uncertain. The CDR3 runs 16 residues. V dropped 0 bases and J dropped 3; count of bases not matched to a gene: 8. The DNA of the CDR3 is TGTGCCAGAAGCTTGGGCCCACAGGGGGTATGCTACGAGCAGTACTTC. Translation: CARSLGPQGVCYEQYF.

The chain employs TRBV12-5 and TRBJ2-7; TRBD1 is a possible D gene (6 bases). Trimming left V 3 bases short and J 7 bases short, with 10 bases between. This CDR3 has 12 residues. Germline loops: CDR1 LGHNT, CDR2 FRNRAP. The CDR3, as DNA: TGTGCTAGTGGTTTCACCGACAGGGAGCAGTACTTC. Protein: CASGFTDREQYF. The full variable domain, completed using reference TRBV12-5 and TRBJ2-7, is DARVTQTPRHKVTEMGQEVTMRCQPILGHNTVFWYRQTMMQGLELLAYFRNRAPLDDSGMPKDRFSAEMPDATLATLKIQPSEPRDSAVYFCASGFTDREQYFGPGTRLTVT.

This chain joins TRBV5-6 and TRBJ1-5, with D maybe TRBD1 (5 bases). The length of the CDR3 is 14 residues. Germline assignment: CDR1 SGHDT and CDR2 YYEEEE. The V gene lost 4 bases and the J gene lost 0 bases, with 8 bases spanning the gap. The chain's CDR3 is CASSRQGSNQPQHF. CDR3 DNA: TGTGCCAGCAGCCGGCAGGGTAGCAATCAGCCCCAGCATTTT.